Described below is a single TCR beta chain sequence and its context. These data come from a study of blood T cell repertoires in COVID-19. About the study: Samples representing acute and convalescent COVID-19 were sourced from the United States, Italy and Spain. T cells, B-cell-depleted T cells, or PBMCs provided the cDNA or gDNA that served as material.

Seattle cases were enrolled at active infection and followed longitudinally. Profiling relied on immunoSEQ multiplex PCR, and the TCRdb table lists in-frame clones only, not all of them. Of about 110,000 clones in the sample, about 82% were seen once. CDR1 SGHTA and CDR2 FQGTGA come from the germline V gene. The CDR3 loop spans 14 amino acids. With 5 bases clipped from V and 4 bases from J, the junction kept 7 bases outside the gene matches. This sequence was found in a man older than 75 with COVID-19, enrolled during active disease. Sequencing input: peripheral blood. J is TRBJ2-5 and V is TRBV7-3, with 7 bases lining up with TRBD1. CDR3 bases: TGTGCCAGCAGCCTCCAAGGGACAGCAGAGACCCAGTACTTC. This gives the protein CASSLQGTAETQYF.